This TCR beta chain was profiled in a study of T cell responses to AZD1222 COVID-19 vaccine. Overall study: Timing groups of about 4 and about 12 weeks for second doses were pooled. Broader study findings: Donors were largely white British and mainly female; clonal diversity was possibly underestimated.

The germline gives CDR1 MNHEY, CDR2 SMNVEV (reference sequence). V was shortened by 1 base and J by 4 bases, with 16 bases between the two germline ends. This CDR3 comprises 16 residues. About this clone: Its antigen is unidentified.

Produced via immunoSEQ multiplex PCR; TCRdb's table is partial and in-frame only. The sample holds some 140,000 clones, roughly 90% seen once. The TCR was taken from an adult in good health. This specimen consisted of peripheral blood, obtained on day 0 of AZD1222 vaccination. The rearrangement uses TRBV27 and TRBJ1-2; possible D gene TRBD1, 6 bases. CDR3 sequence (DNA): TGTGCCAGCAGTTTATTGAGCGGGGGGGCCGTCTATGGCTACACCTTC. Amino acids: CASSLLSGGAVYGYTF.